Presented here are 18 T cell receptor beta chains from one specimen sequenced in a study of T cells in Graves' hyperthyroidism and ophthalmopathy. The TCR beta CDR3 regions underwent amplification using RNA transcripts as the source. Primed by the HTBI set, a first-round RT-PCR was run on the TCR CDR3. One entry per CDR3 protein results from TCRdb running MiXCR on the multiplex PCR reads. The sample records roughly 700,000 distinct CDR3 sequences, 17% being singletons. The specimen was blood. Every receptor here comes from a man over 45 with Graves' hyperthyroidism.

The chain recombines TRBV12-3 or TRBV12-4 with TRBJ2-7, with D tentatively TRBD2 (6 bases). This CDR3 comprises 12 residues. V lost 5 bases to trimming and J lost 6 bases, with 11 bases between them. In nucleotides, the CDR3 is TGTGCCAGCAGTCTAATACTAGCCGAGCAGTACTTC. Protein sequence: CASSLILAEQYF.

The chain uses TRBV28 and TRBJ1-1; no definite D call. The germline V and J ends were trimmed by 10 bases and 0 bases, with 12 bases remaining between them. This CDR3 spans 13 amino acids. Per germline, CDR1 MDHEN and CDR2 SYDVKM. CDR3 sequence (DNA): TGTGCCATCCTAGGGAAAATGAACACTGAAGCTTTCTTT. Amino acid sequence: CAILGKMNTEAFF.

This clonotype was picked up many times. The chain carries TRBV28 and TRBJ2-6; D uncertain. Trimming removed 8 bases at V and 3 bases at J, with 11 bases between. The CDR3 length is 14 residues. Germline V gene sequence: CDR1 MDHEN, CDR2 SYDVKM. The chain's CDR3 is CASVGGGGANVLTF. The CDR3 DNA reads as TGTGCCAGCGTGGGTGGTGGTGGGGCCAACGTCCTGACTTTC.

This chain links TRBV7-9 with TRBJ1-1; D not resolved. V was clipped by 10 bases and J by 0 bases, with 9 bases between them. CDR3 length: 12 amino acids. Per the germline V gene, CDR1 is SEHNR and CDR2 is FQNEAQ (reference sequence). The CDR3 nucleotides read TGTGCCACCTCAACACTGAACACTGAAGCTTTCTTT. Protein sequence: CATSTLNTEAFF.

This clonotype appeared many times. The rearrangement links TRBV12-3 or TRBV12-4 to TRBJ1-4; possibly TRBD1 for D (6 bases). Trimming removed 3 bases at V and 7 bases at J, with 9 bases between. CDR3 size: 13 residues. The CDR3 DNA follows: TGTGCCAGCAGTTTCCAGGGGACTGAAAAACTGTTTTTT. It encodes CASSFQGTEKLFF.

The chain uses TRBV10-2 and TRBJ2-5; TRBD2 matches 9 bases. The CDR3 runs to 13 residues. V shed 9 bases, J shed 1 base, and the junction held 3 bases outside the gene matches. Germline CDR1 is WSHSY and CDR2 is SAAADI. The CDR3 DNA sequence: TGCGCCAGTCTAGCGGGGCCCCAAGAGACCCAGTACTTC. Its protein product is CASLAGPQETQYF.

For this clonotype: This sequence may be a read error, since a much larger clone differs from it by one base. The rearrangement links TRBV9 to TRBJ2-2; 12 nucleotides match TRBD2. V lost 6 bases and J lost 4; bases outside the gene matches: 10. CDR3 length equals 17 residues. Germline CDR1 SGDLS, CDR2 YYNGEE. The CDR3 sequence: CASTQTSGRGATGELFF. The CDR3 DNA sequence: TGTGCCAGCACCCAGACTAGCGGGAGAGGGGCCACCGGGGAGCTGTTTTTT.

In its sample, this clonotype was seen many times. The chain combines TRBV2 with TRBJ1-2; tentative D call: TRBD1 (5 bases). This CDR3 has 14 amino acids. With 9 bases removed from V and 0 bases from J, the gap between germline ends came to 14 bases. In germline, CDR1 is SNHLY, CDR2 FYNNEI. CDR3 coding DNA: TGTGCCAGAGGACACCCGTTAGCTAACTATGGCTACACCTTC. Protein: CARGHPLANYGYTF.

This clonotype was found many times. This chain links TRBV7-3 with TRBJ2-1; possible D gene TRBD2, 6 bases. V lost 5 bases and J lost 4, with 18 bases in between. The CDR3 length is 16 residues. CDR1 and CDR2 from the germline V gene are SGHTA and FQGTGA. Here the CDR3 reads CASSRDGRTLYNEQFF. The CDR3 coding sequence is TGTGCCAGCAGCCGGGATGGGAGGACCTTGTACAATGAGCAGTTCTTC.

This clonotype has only a few counts. This rearrangement joins TRBV30 to TRBJ2-7; 7 nucleotides align to TRBD1. V lost 1 base to trimming and J lost 9 bases; unmatched junction nucleotides: 9. The CDR3 contains 13 residues. CDR1 and CDR2 (germline): GTSNPN, SVGIG (reference sequence). In nucleotides, the CDR3 is TGTGCCTGGAGTGGACAGGGTGCGGTGGGGCAGTACTTC. Protein sequence: CAWSGQGAVGQYF.

In its sample, this clonotype was seen many times. J is TRBJ2-7 and V is TRBV2; TRBD2 matches 13 bases. The CDR3 spans 17 residues. The germline CDR1 and CDR2 sequences are SNHLY and FYNNEI. Losses at the gene ends were 5 bases for V and 8 bases for J; bases not matched to a gene: 15. The DNA of the CDR3 is TGTGCCAGCAGTCGGACTAGCGGGAGCGCCACGCCTACGAAGCAGTACTTC. It yields the protein CASSRTSGSATPTKQYF.

The sample holds many counts of this clonotype. The gene calls are TRBV28 and TRBJ1-1, with a weak D call TRBD1 (5 bases). The ends were cut back, 5 bases at V and 11 bases at J, with 21 bases in the middle. The CDR3 runs to 14 residues. The germline gives CDR1 MDHEN, CDR2 SYDVKM. CDR3 nucleotides: TGTGCCAGCAGTGCCGGGGGACCCCGTGCGCGGGCTTTCTTT. The encoded protein is CASSAGGPRARAFF.

This clonotype was counted only a few times. V is TRBV28 and J is TRBJ1-4; TRBD1 matches at 8 bases. V lost 8 bases to trimming and J lost 3 bases; unmatched junction nucleotides: 5. Per the germline V gene, CDR1 is MDHEN and CDR2 is SYDVKM. This CDR3 is 14 amino acids long. CDR3 in DNA: TGTGCCAGCGGGGGACAGGCCCCTAATGAAAAACTGTTTTTT. This codes for CASGGQAPNEKLFF.

The sample holds a few counts of this clonotype. The V call is TRBV19, the J call TRBJ2-1; D might be TRBD1 (5 bases). CDR1 is LNHDA, CDR2 SQIVND, per germline (reference sequence). This CDR3 region has 15 residues. With 2 bases removed from V and 5 bases from J, the gap between germline ends came to 13 bases. This CDR3 is CASSIISGHDNEQFF. CDR3 bases: TGTGCCAGTAGTATAATCTCAGGGCACGACAATGAGCAGTTCTTC.

This clonotype was seen many times. This CDR3 is CASSQPTSESLLDEQYF. CDR3 nucleotide sequence: TGTGCCAGCAGCCAACCTACTAGCGAGAGTTTGTTGGACGAGCAGTACTTC. This chain links TRBV3-1 with TRBJ2-7, with 7 bases matching TRBD2. The CDR3 is 17 residues long. V lost 2 bases to trimming and J lost 5 bases; unmatched junction nucleotides: 15. In germline, CDR1 is LGHDT, CDR2 YNNKEL (reference sequence).

This clonotype was seen many times. This sequence joins TRBV20-1 and TRBJ1-1, with TRBD1 identical over 7 bases. The V gene end was trimmed by 6 bases and the J gene end by 4 bases; junction bases not matched to a gene: 8. Germline V gene lookup returns CDR1 DFQATT and CDR2 SNEGSKA (reference sequence). CDR3 length equals 13 residues. CDR3: CSARGQVGTEAFF. The CDR3 nucleotides read TGCAGTGCCCGCGGACAGGTAGGCACTGAAGCTTTCTTT.

This clonotype was observed a handful of times. The chain carries TRBV11-2 and TRBJ2-5, with D unresolved. The V gene's germline CDR1 is SGHAT and CDR2 FQNNGV. Trimming left V 4 bases short and J 13 bases short, with 13 bases between. This CDR3 is built from 11 residues. This CDR3 reads CASSWSALPYF. In DNA form, the CDR3 reads TGTGCCAGCAGCTGGTCAGCGTTACCGTACTTC.

Many counts were recorded for this clonotype. The CDR3 reads CASITSGDYNEQFF. The CDR3, as DNA: TGTGCCAGCATCACGAGCGGCGACTACAATGAGCAGTTCTTC. The chain employs TRBV12-3 or TRBV12-4 and TRBJ2-1, with D maybe TRBD2 (5 bases). There are 14 residues in the CDR3. The ends were cut back, 7 bases at V and 3 bases at J, with 13 bases in the middle.